Detailed here is one TCR beta chain. The data derive from a study of blood T cell repertoires in COVID-19. CDR1 and CDR2 from the germline V gene are SGHTA and FQGNSA. With 7 bases removed from V and 4 bases from J, the gap between germline ends came to 17 bases. The CDR3 runs 14 residues. The repertoire was sequenced with immunoSEQ multiplex PCR; TCRdb's copy has only in-frame clones and lacks some. Altogether around 110,000 clones are present, approximately 90% being singletons, with the ten largest covering 1.8%. The source material was peripheral blood. This TCR came from a human donor with active COVID-19. The donor label of this sample is uncertain. The chain joins TRBV7-2 to TRBJ2-7; D uncertain. CDR3 residues: CASNHFPASYEQYF. CDR3 DNA sequence: TGTGCCAGCAACCACTTCCCCGCATCGTACGAGCAGTACTTC.